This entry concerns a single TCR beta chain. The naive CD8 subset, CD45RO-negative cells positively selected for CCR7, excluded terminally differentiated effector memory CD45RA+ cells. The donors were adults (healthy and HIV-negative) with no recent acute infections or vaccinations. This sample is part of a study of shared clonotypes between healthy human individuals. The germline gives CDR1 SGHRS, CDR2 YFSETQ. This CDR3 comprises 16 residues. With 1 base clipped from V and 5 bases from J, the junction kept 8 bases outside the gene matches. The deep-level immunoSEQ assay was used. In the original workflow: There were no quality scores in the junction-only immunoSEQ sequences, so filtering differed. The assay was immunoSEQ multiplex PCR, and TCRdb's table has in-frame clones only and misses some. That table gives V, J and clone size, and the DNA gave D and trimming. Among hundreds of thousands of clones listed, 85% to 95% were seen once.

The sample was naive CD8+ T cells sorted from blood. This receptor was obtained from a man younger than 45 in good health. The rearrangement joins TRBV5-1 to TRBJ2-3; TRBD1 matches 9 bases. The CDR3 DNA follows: TGCGCCAGCAGCTTGTTTCTCGGGACAGGGAGAGATACGCAGTATTTT. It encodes CASSLFLGTGRDTQYF.